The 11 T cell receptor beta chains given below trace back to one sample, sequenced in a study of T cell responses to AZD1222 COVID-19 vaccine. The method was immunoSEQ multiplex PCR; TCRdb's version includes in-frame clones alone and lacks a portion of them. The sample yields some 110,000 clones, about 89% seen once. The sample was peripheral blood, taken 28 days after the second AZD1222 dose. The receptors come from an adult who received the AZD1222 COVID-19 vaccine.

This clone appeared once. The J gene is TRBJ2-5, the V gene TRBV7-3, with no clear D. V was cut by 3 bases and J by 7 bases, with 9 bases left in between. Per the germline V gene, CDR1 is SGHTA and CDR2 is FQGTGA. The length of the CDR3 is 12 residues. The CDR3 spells CASSLGWGTQYF. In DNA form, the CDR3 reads TGTGCCAGCAGCTTGGGGTGGGGGACCCAGTACTTC. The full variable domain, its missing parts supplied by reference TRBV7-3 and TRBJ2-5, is GAGVSQTPSNKVTEKGKYVELRCDPISGHTALYWYRQSLGQGPEFLIYFQGTGAADDSGLPNDRFFAVRPEGSVSTLKIQRTERGDSAVYLCASSLGWGTQYFGPGTRLLVL.

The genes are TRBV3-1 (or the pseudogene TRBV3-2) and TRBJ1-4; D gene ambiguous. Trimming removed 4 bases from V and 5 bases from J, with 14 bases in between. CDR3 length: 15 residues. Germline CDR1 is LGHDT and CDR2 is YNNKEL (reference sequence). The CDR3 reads CASSRAGSRNEKLFF. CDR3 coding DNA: TGTGCCAGCAGCCGAGCGGGGTCGAGAAATGAAAAACTGTTTTTT.

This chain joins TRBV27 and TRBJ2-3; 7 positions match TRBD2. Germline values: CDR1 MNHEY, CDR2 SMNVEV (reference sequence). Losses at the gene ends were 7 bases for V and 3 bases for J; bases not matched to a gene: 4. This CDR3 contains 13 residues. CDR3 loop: CASKRLATDTQYF. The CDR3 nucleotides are TGTGCCAGCAAACGACTAGCTACAGATACGCAGTATTTT.

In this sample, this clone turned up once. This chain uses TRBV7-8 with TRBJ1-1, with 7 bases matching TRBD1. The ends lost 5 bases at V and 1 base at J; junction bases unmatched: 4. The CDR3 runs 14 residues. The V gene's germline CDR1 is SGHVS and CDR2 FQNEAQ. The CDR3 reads CASSKRQGNTEAFF. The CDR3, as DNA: TGTGCCAGCAGCAAGCGACAGGGGAACACTGAAGCTTTCTTT.

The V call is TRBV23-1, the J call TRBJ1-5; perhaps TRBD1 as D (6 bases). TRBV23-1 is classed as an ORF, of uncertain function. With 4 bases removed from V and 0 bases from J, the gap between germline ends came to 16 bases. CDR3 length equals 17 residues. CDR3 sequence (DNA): TGCGCCAGCAGTCGGGCCAGGGGAAAAGTTAGCAATCAGCCCCAGCATTTT. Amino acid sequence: CASSRARGKVSNQPQHF.

CDR3 DNA sequence: TGTGCCAGCAGTGAAGTTTTGGCAGACTACGAGCAGTACTTC. Protein: CASSEVLADYEQYF. The genes are TRBV6-1 and TRBJ2-7; D unresolved. CDR1 MNHNS and CDR2 SASEGT come from the germline V gene. This CDR3 spans 14 amino acids. V was shortened by 1 base and J by 3 bases, with 10 bases between the two germline ends.

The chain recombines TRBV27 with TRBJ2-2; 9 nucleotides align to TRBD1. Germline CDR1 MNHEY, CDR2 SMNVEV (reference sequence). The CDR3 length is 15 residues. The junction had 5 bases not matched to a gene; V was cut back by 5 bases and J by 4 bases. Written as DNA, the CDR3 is TGTGCCAGCAGTCCGGGGGACAGGGCCACCGGGGAGCTGTTTTTT. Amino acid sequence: CASSPGDRATGELFF.

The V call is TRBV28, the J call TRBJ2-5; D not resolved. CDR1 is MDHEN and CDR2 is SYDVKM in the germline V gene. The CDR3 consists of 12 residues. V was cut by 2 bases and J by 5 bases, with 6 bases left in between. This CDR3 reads CASSLLRETQYF. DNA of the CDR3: TGTGCCAGCAGTTTACTACGGGAGACCCAGTACTTC.

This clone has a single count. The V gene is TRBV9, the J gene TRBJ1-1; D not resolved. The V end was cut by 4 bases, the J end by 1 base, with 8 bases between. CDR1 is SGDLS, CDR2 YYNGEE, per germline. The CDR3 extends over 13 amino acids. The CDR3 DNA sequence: TGTGCCAGCAGCTTCGACGCGAACACTGAAGCTTTCTTT. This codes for CASSFDANTEAFF.

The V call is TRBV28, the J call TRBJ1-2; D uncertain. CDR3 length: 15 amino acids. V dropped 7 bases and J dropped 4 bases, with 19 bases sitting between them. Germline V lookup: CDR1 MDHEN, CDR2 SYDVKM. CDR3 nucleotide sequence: TGTGCCAGCAAATCCTACGCCGGATCGGTCTATGGCTACACCTTC. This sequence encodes CASKSYAGSVYGYTF.

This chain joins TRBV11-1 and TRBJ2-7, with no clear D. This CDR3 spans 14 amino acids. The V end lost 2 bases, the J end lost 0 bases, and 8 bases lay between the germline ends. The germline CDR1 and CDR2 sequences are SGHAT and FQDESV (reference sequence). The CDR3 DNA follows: TGTGCCAGCAGCTTATATGGCAGCTCCTACGAGCAGTACTTC. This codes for CASSLYGSSYEQYF.